This TCR beta chain was identified during a study of regulatory T cells in long-lasting Graves disease. This clonotype was picked up many times. Building the TCR beta libraries relied on iRepertoire HTBI primers, and CDR3 regions underwent Arm-PCR. In the authors' methods: Looking across samples, the authors found 55 to 70 TRBV and 14 TRBJ segments. TCRdb fed the multiplex PCR reads into MiXCR, producing one record per CDR3 protein. TCRdb, not the original authors, processed these V and J calls. The sample shows 350,000 to 500,000 distinct CDR3 sequences, about 14% of them seen only once. Noted time point: newly diagnosed GD, antithyroid drugs for less than 3 months. The TCR library was made from RNA extracted from PBMCs. These data are also associated with another study on T cells in Graves' hyperthyroidism and ophthalmopathy. This second report adds: The HTBI primer set was used in a first-round RT-PCR of the TCR CDR3. The majority of expanded thyroid clonotypes above 0.001 also appeared in blood.

The clonotype comes from a woman between 45 and 60 years old with Graves disease. The sequencing here drew on peripheral blood mononuclear cells (PBMCs), taken at new diagnosis, from a patient treated with antithyroid drugs.

The CDR3 protein is CASSSSSNEKLFF. The DNA for the CDR3 is TGCGCCAGCAGCTCCTCCAGTAATGAAAAACTGTTTTTT. V gene TRBV5-1 combines with J gene TRBJ1-4; D is uncertain. The CDR3 contains 13 residues. V was shortened by 3 bases and J by 4 bases, with 7 bases between the two germline ends. CDR1 and CDR2 (germline): SGHRS, YFSETQ.